A selection of T cell receptor beta chains follows, all from one sample in a study of Graves' ophthalmopathy and Graves' hyperthyroidism. One entry per CDR3 protein results from TCRdb running MiXCR on the multiplex PCR reads. The data show over a million distinct CDR3 sequences, around a third seen once. The specimen was peripheral blood or thyroid tissue (not recorded which). The receptors come from an adult man with Graves' hyperthyroidism. CDR3s include the opening cysteine and the closing phenylalanine or tryptophan.

>TRBJ2-7|TRBV19
CATRGGGMGSEQYF
>TRBJ1-2|TRBV6-2/TRBV6-3
CASSYRQDKNYGYTF
>TRBJ1-5|TRBV19
CASSKGQGYNQPQHF
>TRBJ2-7|TRBV4-1
CASSQARLGATSYEQYF
>TRBJ2-7|TRBV20-1
CSVEPGGEQYF
>TRBJ2-5|TRBV9
CASSADSSYQETQYF
>TRBJ2-7|TRBV4-2
CASSRSAEYEQYF
>TRBJ1-3|TRBV6-5
CASSSMGSYGNTIYF
>TRBJ2-7|TRBV19
CASSEDSLLPREQYF
>TRBJ2-2|TRBV2
CASNPQGSLVAGELFF
>TRBJ2-7|TRBV10-3
CASSSPNRDNVREQYF
>TRBJ2-7|TRBV29-1
CSVAERYEQYF
>TRBJ1-5|TRBV19
CASSIPGGLTQHF
>TRBJ1-2|TRBV11-2
CASSPRETGPLSAYTF
>TRBJ1-5|TRBV9
CASSVAGQEDQPQHF
>TRBJ2-5|TRBV2
CASSESISDGETQYF
>TRBJ1-3|TRBV4-2
CASSQTIGNTIYF
>TRBJ1-6|TRBV2
CASREAGEDNSPLHF
>TRBJ1-6|TRBV5-1
CASTLTGTAGSPLHF
>TRBJ1-4|TRBV9
CASSPTGNLNEKLFF
>TRBJ1-1|TRBV5-4
CASSPSGVGRDRTNEAFF
>TRBJ2-7|TRBV29-1
CSVERIESSYEQYF
>TRBJ1-5|TRBV2
CASTGRTADKAQHF
>TRBJ1-6|TRBV30
CAWSGNSPLHF
>TRBJ1-6|TRBV6-5
CASSLGTEVYSPLHF
>TRBJ2-6|TRBV29-1
CSVDSGGGANVLTF
>TRBJ2-7|TRBV7-2
CASSTGGVYEQYF
>TRBJ2-3|TRBV29-1
CSLRTGDTQYF
>TRBJ1-4|TRBV7-2
CASSTDGSLGLFF
>TRBJ2-7|TRBV4-1
CASKAPSGDEQYF
>TRBJ2-7|TRBV5-1
CASSSRPLAGGSYEHYF
>TRBJ1-6|TRBV5-1
CASSFAGDSPLHF
>TRBJ1-2|TRBV10-1
CASMYREREEKWEKNYGYTF
>.|TRBV10-3
CAISDRGPNEQFF
>TRBJ2-5|TRBV4-2
CASSQDRAGEGETQYF
>TRBJ1-2|TRBV20-1
CRASVRAGGNYGYTF
>TRBJ1-5|TRBV6-5
CASSDGGQPQHF
>TRBJ2-7|TRBV25-1
CASSESGASAIYEQYF
>TRBJ1-2|TRBV6-5
CASSNRGGSGDTF
>TRBJ1-2|TRBV7-2
CASSQDRRTKTNYGYTF
>TRBJ2-5|TRBV10-3
CAIGSGRTLGETQYF
>TRBJ1-2|TRBV10-3
CAISGTGGYGYTF
>TRBJ1-4|TRBV7-9
CASSLGRDGEKLFF